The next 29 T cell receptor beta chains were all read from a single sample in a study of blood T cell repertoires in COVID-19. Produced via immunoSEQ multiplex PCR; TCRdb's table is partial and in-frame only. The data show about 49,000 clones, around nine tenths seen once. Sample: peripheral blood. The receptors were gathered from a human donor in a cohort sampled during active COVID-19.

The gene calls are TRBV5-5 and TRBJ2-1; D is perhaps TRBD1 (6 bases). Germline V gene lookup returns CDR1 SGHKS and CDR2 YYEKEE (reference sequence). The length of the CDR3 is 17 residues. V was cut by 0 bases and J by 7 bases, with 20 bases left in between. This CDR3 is CASSLASGHLPSNEQFF. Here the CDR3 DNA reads TGTGCCAGCAGCTTGGCTTCGGGACACCTCCCCTCAAATGAGCAGTTCTTC.

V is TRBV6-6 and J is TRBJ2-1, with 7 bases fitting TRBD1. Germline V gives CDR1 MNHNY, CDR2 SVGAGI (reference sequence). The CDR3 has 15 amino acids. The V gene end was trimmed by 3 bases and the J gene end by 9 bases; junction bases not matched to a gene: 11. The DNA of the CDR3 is TGTGCCAGCAGTTATGAGGGGGCCCCGCAGAGTGAGCAGTTCTTC. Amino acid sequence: CASSYEGAPQSEQFF.

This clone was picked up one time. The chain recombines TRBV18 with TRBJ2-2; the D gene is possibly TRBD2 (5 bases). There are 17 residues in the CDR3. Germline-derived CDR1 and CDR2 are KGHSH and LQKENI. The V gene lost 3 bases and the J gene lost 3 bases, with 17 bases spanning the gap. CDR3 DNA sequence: TGTGCCAGCTCACCGAAAGCGGACCCCCGCCACACCGGGGAGCTGTTTTTT. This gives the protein CASSPKADPRHTGELFF.

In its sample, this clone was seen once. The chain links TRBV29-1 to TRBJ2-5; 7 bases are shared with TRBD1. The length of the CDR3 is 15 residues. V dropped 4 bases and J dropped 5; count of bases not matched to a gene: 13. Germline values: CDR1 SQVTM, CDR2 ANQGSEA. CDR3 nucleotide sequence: TGCAGCGTTGCCACAAGACAGGGAAAAGGGGAGACCCAGTACTTC. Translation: CSVATRQGKGETQYF.

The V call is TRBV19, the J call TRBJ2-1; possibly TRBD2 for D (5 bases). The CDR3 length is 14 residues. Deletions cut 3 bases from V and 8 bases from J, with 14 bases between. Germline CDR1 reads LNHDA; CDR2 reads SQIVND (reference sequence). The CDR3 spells CASSIGGGLYEQFF. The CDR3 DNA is TGTGCCAGTAGTATCGGCGGAGGCCTTTATGAGCAGTTCTTC.

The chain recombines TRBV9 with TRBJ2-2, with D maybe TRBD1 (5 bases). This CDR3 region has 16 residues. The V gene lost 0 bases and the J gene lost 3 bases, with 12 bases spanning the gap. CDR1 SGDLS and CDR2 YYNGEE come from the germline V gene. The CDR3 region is CASSVVVGRDTGELFF. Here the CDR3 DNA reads TGTGCCAGCAGCGTAGTGGTGGGGCGAGACACCGGGGAGCTGTTTTTT.

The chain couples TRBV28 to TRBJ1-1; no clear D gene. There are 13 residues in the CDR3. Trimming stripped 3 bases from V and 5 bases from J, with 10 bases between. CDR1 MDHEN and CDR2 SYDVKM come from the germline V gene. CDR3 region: CASSFQVRTEAFF. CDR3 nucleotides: TGTGCCAGCAGTTTCCAAGTTCGGACTGAAGCTTTCTTT.

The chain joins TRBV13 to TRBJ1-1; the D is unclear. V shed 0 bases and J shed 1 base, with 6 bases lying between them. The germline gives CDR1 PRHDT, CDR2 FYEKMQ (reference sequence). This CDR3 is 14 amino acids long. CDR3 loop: CASSLGQRNTEAFF. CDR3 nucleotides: TGTGCCAGCAGCTTAGGACAGAGGAACACTGAAGCTTTCTTT.

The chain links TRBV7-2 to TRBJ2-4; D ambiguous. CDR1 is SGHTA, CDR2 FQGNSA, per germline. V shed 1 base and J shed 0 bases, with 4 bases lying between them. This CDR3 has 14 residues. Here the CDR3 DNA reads TGTGCCAGCAGCTTAGGACTAGCCAAAAACATTCAGTACTTC. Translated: CASSLGLAKNIQYF.

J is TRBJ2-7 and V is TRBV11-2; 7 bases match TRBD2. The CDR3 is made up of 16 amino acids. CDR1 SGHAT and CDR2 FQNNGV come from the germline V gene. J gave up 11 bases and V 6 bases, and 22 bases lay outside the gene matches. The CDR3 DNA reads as TGTGCCAGCAGGACGGGGGGATTCGGGCCGCCGAGAAGAAAGTACGTC. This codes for CASRTGGFGPPRRKYV.

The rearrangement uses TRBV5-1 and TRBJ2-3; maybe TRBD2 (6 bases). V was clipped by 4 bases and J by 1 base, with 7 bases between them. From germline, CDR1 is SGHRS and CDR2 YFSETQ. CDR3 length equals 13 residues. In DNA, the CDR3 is TGCGCCAGCAGCCCGGGAGGCACAGATACGCAGTATTTT. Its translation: CASSPGGTDTQYF. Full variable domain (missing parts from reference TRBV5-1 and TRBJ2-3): KAGVTQTPRYLIKTRGQQVTLSCSPISGHRSVSWYQQTPGQGLQFLFEYFSETQRNKGNFPGRFSGRQFSNSRSEMNVSTLELGDSALYLCASSPGGTDTQYFGPGTRLTVL.

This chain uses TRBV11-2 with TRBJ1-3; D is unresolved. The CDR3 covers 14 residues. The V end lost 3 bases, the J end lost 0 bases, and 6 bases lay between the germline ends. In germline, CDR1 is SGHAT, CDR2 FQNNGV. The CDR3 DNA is TGTGCCAGCAGCTTTTCAGACTCTGGAAACACCATATATTTT. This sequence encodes CASSFSDSGNTIYF.

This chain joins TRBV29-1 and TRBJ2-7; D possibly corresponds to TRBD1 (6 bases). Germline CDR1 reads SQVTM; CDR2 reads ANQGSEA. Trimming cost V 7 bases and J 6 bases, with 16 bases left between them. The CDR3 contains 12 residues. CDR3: CSAERTGFEQYV. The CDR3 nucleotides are TGCAGCGCCGAAAGAACAGGGTTCGAGCAGTACGTC.

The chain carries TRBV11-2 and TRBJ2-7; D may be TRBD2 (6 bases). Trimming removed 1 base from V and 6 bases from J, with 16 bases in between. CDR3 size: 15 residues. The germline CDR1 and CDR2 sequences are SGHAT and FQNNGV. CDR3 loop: CASSLGLRDGGEQYF. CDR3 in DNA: TGTGCCAGCAGCTTAGGATTGCGGGATGGGGGCGAGCAGTACTTC.

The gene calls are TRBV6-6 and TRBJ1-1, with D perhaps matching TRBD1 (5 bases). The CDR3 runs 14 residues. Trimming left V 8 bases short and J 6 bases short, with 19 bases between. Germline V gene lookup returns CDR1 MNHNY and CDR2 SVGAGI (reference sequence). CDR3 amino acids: CASALWGPAAEAFF. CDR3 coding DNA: TGTGCCAGCGCCCTTTGGGGCCCGGCCGCTGAAGCTTTCTTT.

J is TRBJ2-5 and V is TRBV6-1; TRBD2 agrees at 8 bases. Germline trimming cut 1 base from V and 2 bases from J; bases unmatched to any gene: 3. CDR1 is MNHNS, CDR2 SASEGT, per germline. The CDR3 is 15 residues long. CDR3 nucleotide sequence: TGTGCCAGCAGTGAAGGGGCGGGGGGACAAGAGACCCAGTACTTC. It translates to CASSEGAGGQETQYF.

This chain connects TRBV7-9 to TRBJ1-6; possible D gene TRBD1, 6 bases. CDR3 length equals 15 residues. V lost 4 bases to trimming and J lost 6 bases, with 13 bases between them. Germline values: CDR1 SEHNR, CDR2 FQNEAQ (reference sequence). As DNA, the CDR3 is TGTGCCAGCAGCTCCCCGGGGGGGCTTAATTCACCCCTCCACTTT. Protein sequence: CASSSPGGLNSPLHF.

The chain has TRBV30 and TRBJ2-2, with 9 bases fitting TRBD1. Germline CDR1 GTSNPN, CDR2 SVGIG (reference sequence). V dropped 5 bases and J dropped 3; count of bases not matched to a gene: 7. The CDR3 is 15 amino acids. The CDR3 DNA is TGTGCCTGGGGAAAACAGGGGGCCGACACCGGGGAGCTGTTTTTT. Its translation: CAWGKQGADTGELFF.

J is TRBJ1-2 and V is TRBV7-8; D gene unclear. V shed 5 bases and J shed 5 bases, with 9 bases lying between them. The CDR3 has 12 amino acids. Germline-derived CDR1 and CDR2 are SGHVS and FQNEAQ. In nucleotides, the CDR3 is TGTGCCAGCAGCGAGGGATCGTATGGCTACACCTTC. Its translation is CASSEGSYGYTF. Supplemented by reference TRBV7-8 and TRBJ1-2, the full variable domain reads GAGVSQSPRYKVAKRGQDVALRCDPISGHVSLFWYQQALGQGPEFLTYFQNEAQLDKSGLPSDRFFAERPEGSVSTLKIQRTQQEDSAVYLCASSEGSYGYTFGSGTRLTVV.

CDR3 in amino acids: CASSGTSGSSYEQYF. CDR3 DNA sequence: TGTGCCAGCAGCGGGACTAGCGGGAGTTCCTACGAGCAGTACTTC. The chain links TRBV11-3 to TRBJ2-7; the match to TRBD2 covers 14 bases. The V and J ends lost 5 bases and 1 base, in that order; junction bases with no gene match: 1. Germline V gives CDR1 SGHNT, CDR2 YENEEA. CDR3 length: 15 residues. Using reference TRBV11-3 and TRBJ2-7 for the parts outside the CDR3, the full variable domain is EAGVVQSPRYKIIEKKQPVAFWCNPISGHNTLYWYLQNLGQGPELLIRYENEEAVDDSQLPKDRFSAERLKGVDSTLKIQPAELGDSAVYLCASSGTSGSSYEQYFGPGTRLTVT.

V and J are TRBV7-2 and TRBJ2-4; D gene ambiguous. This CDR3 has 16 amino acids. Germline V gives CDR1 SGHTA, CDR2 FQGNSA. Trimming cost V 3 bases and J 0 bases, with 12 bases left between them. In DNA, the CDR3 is TGTGCCAGCAGCTTCGGTTTCGGGTTAGCCAAAAACATTCAGTACTTC. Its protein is CASSFGFGLAKNIQYF. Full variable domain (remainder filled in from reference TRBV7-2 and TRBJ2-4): GAGVSQSPSNKVTEKGKDVELRCDPISGHTALYWYRQSLGQGLEFLIYFQGNSAPDKSGLPSDRFSAERTGGSVSTLTIQRTQQEDSAVYLCASSFGFGLAKNIQYFGAGTRLSVL.

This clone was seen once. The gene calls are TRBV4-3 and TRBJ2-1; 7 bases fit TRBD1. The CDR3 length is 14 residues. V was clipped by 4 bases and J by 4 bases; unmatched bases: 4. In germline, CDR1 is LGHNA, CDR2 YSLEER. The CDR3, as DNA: TGCGCCAGCAGCCTCGGGACAGCTTACAATGAGCAGTTCTTC. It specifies CASSLGTAYNEQFF.

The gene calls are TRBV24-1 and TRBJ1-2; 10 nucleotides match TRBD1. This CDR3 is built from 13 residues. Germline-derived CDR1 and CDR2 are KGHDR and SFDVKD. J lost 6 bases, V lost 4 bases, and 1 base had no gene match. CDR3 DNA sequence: TGTGCCACCAGTGAGACAGGGGGCCATGGCTACACCTTC. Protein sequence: CATSETGGHGYTF.

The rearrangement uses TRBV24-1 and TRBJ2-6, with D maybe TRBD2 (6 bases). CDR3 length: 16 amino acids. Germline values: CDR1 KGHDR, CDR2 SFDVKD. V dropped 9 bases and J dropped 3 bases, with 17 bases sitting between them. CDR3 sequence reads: CATGANLGGGANVLTF. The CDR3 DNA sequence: TGTGCCACCGGGGCAAATCTCGGGGGTGGGGCCAACGTCCTGACTTTC.

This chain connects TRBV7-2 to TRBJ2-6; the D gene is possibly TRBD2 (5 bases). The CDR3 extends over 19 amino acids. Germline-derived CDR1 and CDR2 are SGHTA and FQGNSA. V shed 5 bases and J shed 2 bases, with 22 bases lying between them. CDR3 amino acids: CASSPGMGGPWPGANVLTF. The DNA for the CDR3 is TGTGCCAGCAGCCCCGGGATGGGCGGTCCTTGGCCTGGGGCCAACGTCCTGACTTTC. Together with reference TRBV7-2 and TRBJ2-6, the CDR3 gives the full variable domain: GAGVSQSPSNKVTEKGKDVELRCDPISGHTALYWYRQSLGQGLEFLIYFQGNSAPDKSGLPSDRFSAERTGGSVSTLTIQRTQQEDSAVYLCASSPGMGGPWPGANVLTFGAGSRLTVL.

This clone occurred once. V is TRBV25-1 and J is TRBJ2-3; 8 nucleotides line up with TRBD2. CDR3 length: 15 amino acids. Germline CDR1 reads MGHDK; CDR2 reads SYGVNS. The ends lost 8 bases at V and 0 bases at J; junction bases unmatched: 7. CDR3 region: CASRTSTKSTDTQYF. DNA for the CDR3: TGTGCCAGCCGGACTAGCACCAAGAGCACAGATACGCAGTATTTT.

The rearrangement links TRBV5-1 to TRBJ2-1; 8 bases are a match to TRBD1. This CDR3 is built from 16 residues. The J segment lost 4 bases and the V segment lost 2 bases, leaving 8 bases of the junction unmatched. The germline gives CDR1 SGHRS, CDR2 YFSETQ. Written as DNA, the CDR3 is TGCGCCAGCAGCTTAAGCCGGGACAGGACGTACAATGAGCAGTTCTTC. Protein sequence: CASSLSRDRTYNEQFF.

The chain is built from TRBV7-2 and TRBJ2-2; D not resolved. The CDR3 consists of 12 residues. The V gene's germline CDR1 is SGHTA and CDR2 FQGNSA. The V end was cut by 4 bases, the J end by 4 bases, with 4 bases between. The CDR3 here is CASSSTTGELFF. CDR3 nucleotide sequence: TGTGCCAGCAGCTCTACCACCGGGGAGCTGTTTTTT.

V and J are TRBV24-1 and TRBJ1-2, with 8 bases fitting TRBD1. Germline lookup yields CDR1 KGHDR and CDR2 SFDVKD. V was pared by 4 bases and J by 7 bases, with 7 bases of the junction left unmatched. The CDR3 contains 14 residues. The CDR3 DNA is TGTGCCACCAGTGAGACAGGGGAGTATTCTGGCTACACCTTC. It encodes CATSETGEYSGYTF.